This T cell receptor beta chain was documented in a study of T cells in Graves' hyperthyroidism and ophthalmopathy. In this sample, this clonotype turned up many times. The TCR beta CDR3 regions underwent amplification using RNA transcripts as the source. The study used the HTBI primer set for a first-round RT-PCR of the TCR CDR3. Via MiXCR, TCRdb re-called the multiplex PCR reads, giving one row per CDR3 protein. The table lists fewer than 700,000 distinct CDR3 sequences, over 15% of them singletons. The CDR3 extends over 14 amino acids. Trimming took 0 bases from V and 3 from J; bases not matched to a gene: 3. Germline CDR1 SGDLS, CDR2 YYNGEE.

The receptor was derived from a woman aged 18-30 years with Graves' ophthalmopathy. The sequenced material came from blood. The V gene is TRBV9, the J gene TRBJ2-7, with 7 bases matching TRBD2. DNA for the CDR3: TGTGCCAGCAGCGTAGATGGGGGGGACTACGAGCAGTACTTC. Its protein product is CASSVDGGDYEQYF.